This entry describes one T cell receptor (beta chain). Those who participated ranged in age from roughly 18 to 89 years and resided in about two dozen US areas. The assay was immunoSEQ multiplex PCR, and TCRdb's table has in-frame clones only and misses some. Here the sample spans roughly 340,000 clones, approximately 90% being singletons. The entry originates in a study of blood T cell repertoires in COVID-19. Trimming removed 8 bases from V and 3 bases from J, with 16 bases in between. Germline V gene sequence: CDR1 SGHTA, CDR2 FQGNSA. CDR3 length equals 14 residues. This sequence joins TRBV7-2 and TRBJ1-2, with D tentatively TRBD1 (6 bases). Material: PBMCs or T cells enriched from blood (not recorded which). The TCR sequence derives from a man younger than 30 who had recovered from COVID-19. The DNA for the CDR3 is TGTGCCAGCCGGAAGGGGGACGACTACTATGGCTACACCTTC. Translating it yields CASRKGDDYYGYTF.